This T cell receptor beta chain comes out of a study of blood T cell repertoires in COVID-19. Using immunoSEQ multiplex PCR, the repertoire was profiled, and TCRdb retains in-frame clones only, with some absent. The sample records about 330,000 clones, around 90% being singletons. V was shortened by 0 bases and J by 2 bases, with 11 bases between the two germline ends. The CDR3 loop spans 16 amino acids. Germline V lookup: CDR1 LGHNT, CDR2 FRNRAP. V is TRBV12-5 and J is TRBJ1-3; D may be TRBD1 (5 bases). The TCR was taken from a woman in her 30s who had recovered from COVID-19. The specimen was PBMCs or T cells enriched from blood (not recorded which). The CDR3 DNA is TGTGCTAGTGGTTTGGTACGAAGGGGTCCTGGAAACACCATATATTTT. As protein: CASGLVRRGPGNTIYF.